A single sample gave rise to the 17 T cell receptor beta chains below, sequenced in a study of blood T cell repertoires in COVID-19. Repertoires were generated with immunoSEQ multiplex PCR, while TCRdb's copy carries only in-frame clones and drops some. The table lists some 390,000 clones, roughly 86% of them singletons. Sequences were obtained from PBMCs or T cells enriched from blood (not recorded which). These receptors came from a woman in her thirties who had recovered from COVID-19.

V is TRBV28 and J is TRBJ1-2; 7 bases are shared with TRBD1. Germline V CDR1 and CDR2: MDHEN, SYDVKM. The CDR3 runs to 16 residues. V lost 4 bases to trimming and J lost 4 bases; unmatched junction nucleotides: 12. CDR3 bases: TGTGCCAGCAGTTCCCTTCAGGGGGAGGTCGGCTATGGCTACACCTTC. Translated: CASSSLQGEVGYGYTF.

This chain connects TRBV11-2 to TRBJ1-2; D remains unclear. V lost 5 bases to trimming and J lost 4 bases, with 8 bases between them. The CDR3 length is 12 residues. Per germline, CDR1 SGHAT and CDR2 FQNNGV. CDR3 DNA sequence: TGTGCCAGCAGCGCGGAAGTCTATGGCTACACCTTC. Translation: CASSAEVYGYTF.

The chain employs TRBV5-6 and TRBJ2-7; perhaps TRBD1 as D (6 bases). V lost 0 bases to trimming and J lost 2 bases, with 18 bases between them. Per the germline V gene, CDR1 is SGHDT and CDR2 is YYEEEE. This CDR3 spans 17 amino acids. The CDR3 DNA is TGTGCCAGCAGCTTGGTTCAGGGGACGCAAGATGCCTACGAGCAGTACTTC. This codes for CASSLVQGTQDAYEQYF.

V and J are TRBV4-1 and TRBJ1-5; tentatively, D is TRBD1 (6 bases). The length of the CDR3 is 14 residues. Germline CDR1 MGHRA, CDR2 YSYEKL. Trimming took off 1 base at V and 3 bases at J, with 7 bases between the two ends. CDR3 DNA: TGCGCCAGCAGCCAAGCAGGGGTCAATCAGCCCCAGCATTTT. Translating it yields CASSQAGVNQPQHF.

The V gene is TRBV11-2, the J gene TRBJ1-2; 7 nucleotides line up with TRBD1. V shed 8 bases, J shed 3 bases, and the junction held 21 bases outside the gene matches. CDR3 length equals 18 residues. CDR1 and CDR2 from the germline V gene are SGHAT and FQNNGV. CDR3 sequence (DNA): TGTGCCAGCGGCAAACCCCGGGACAGATCAATCATGGACTATGGCTACACCTTC. Its translation: CASGKPRDRSIMDYGYTF.

The chain has TRBV2 and TRBJ2-7; TRBD2 agrees at 13 bases. The length of the CDR3 is 17 residues. Germline V gene data show CDR1 as SNHLY and CDR2 as FYNNEI. Trimming removed 1 base from V and 1 base from J; junction bases left unmatched: 4. DNA for the CDR3: TGTGCCAGCAGTGAAGGGACTAGCGGGAGACTGTCCTACGAGCAGTACTTC. Its translation is CASSEGTSGRLSYEQYF. The whole variable domain, filled in from reference TRBV2 and TRBJ2-7, reads EPEVTQTPSHQVTQMGQEVILRCVPISNHLYFYWYRQILGQKVEFLVSFYNNEISEKSEIFDDQFSVERPDGSNFTLKIRSTKLEDSAMYFCASSEGTSGRLSYEQYFGPGTRLTVT.

CDR3 DNA: TGTGCCACCAGGGGAGGGGAGAGGGGCTCCTACAATGAGCAGTTCTTC. It specifies CATRGGERGSYNEQFF. The chain combines TRBV24-1 with TRBJ2-1; TRBD2 aligns across 7 bases. V gave up 7 bases and J gave up 0 bases; unmatched junction bases: 8. The CDR3 has 16 amino acids. Germline CDR1 KGHDR, CDR2 SFDVKD.

V and J are TRBV11-2 and TRBJ2-5; no clear D gene. Germline CDR1 reads SGHAT; CDR2 reads FQNNGV. With 0 bases removed from V and 4 bases from J, the gap between germline ends came to 15 bases. The CDR3 length is 16 residues. The CDR3 loop reads CASSLEARLGRETQYF. CDR3 nucleotide sequence: TGTGCCAGCAGCTTAGAGGCTAGACTTGGCAGAGAGACCCAGTACTTC. Full variable domain (remainder filled in from reference TRBV11-2 and TRBJ2-5): EAGVAQSPRYKIIEKRQSVAFWCNPISGHATLYWYQQILGQGPKLLIQFQNNGVVDDSQLPKDRFSAERLKGVDSTLKIQPAKLEDSAVYLCASSLEARLGRETQYFGPGTRLLVL.

The rearrangement joins TRBV7-2 to TRBJ1-2; 7 nucleotides line up with TRBD1. The CDR3 contains 13 residues. Germline trimming cut 1 base from V and 8 bases from J; bases unmatched to any gene: 4. Germline V lookup: CDR1 SGHTA, CDR2 FQGNSA. The CDR3 loop reads CASSLDTGDGYTF. Written as DNA, the CDR3 is TGTGCCAGCAGCTTAGACACAGGGGACGGCTACACCTTC.

The rearrangement links TRBV7-8 to TRBJ1-2; 7 positions match TRBD1. This CDR3 contains 15 residues. The junction had 12 bases not matched to a gene; V was cut back by 7 bases and J by 4 bases. Germline loops: CDR1 SGHVS, CDR2 FQNEAQ. In DNA form, the CDR3 reads TGTGCCAGCACCCAACTTGGGGCAGGGGGCTATGGCTACACCTTC. Amino acid sequence: CASTQLGAGGYGYTF. Complete variable domain (other parts from reference TRBV7-8 and TRBJ1-2): GAGVSQSPRYKVAKRGQDVALRCDPISGHVSLFWYQQALGQGPEFLTYFQNEAQLDKSGLPSDRFFAERPEGSVSTLKIQRTQQEDSAVYLCASTQLGAGGYGYTFGSGTRLTVV.

The chain is built from TRBV4-1 and TRBJ1-1, with TRBD1 as a possible D gene (5 bases). V was pared by 3 bases and J by 6 bases, with 14 bases between. There are 14 residues in the CDR3. Germline CDR1 MGHRA, CDR2 YSYEKL. CDR3 coding DNA: TGCGCCAGCAGCCAGATCGTGTCGGGGGCTGAAGCTTTCTTT. Encoded protein: CASSQIVSGAEAFF.

The V call is TRBV11-1, the J call TRBJ2-3, with D uncertain. V lost 2 bases and J 3 bases, leaving 9 bases between the germline ends. The length of the CDR3 is 14 residues. Germline values: CDR1 SGHAT, CDR2 FQDESV (reference sequence). The CDR3 coding sequence is TGTGCCAGCAGCTTATTACTAACGACAGATACGCAGTATTTT. This sequence encodes CASSLLLTTDTQYF.

The gene calls are TRBV2 and TRBJ2-1; 11 bases match TRBD2. The CDR3 length is 14 residues. The junction had 6 bases not matched to a gene; V was cut back by 6 bases and J by 8 bases. CDR1 SNHLY and CDR2 FYNNEI come from the germline V gene. This chain's CDR3 is CASSLSGRGDEQFF. The DNA for the CDR3 is TGTGCCAGCAGCCTTAGCGGGAGGGGCGATGAGCAGTTCTTC.

The gene calls are TRBV19 and TRBJ1-1, with a tentative D call TRBD1 (6 bases). The CDR3 is made up of 15 amino acids. Per germline, CDR1 LNHDA and CDR2 SQIVND (reference sequence). The ends were cut back, 3 bases at V and 4 bases at J, with 15 bases in the middle. CDR3 coding DNA: TGTGCCAGTAGTATTTTACAGGGCTGGGGCACTGAAGCTTTCTTT. This gives the protein CASSILQGWGTEAFF.

This chain uses TRBV5-6 with TRBJ1-5, with D possibly TRBD1 on 5 matching bases. The CDR3 length is 15 residues. The V and J ends lost 1 base and 7 bases respectively, with 15 bases between them. Germline V gene sequence: CDR1 SGHDT, CDR2 YYEEEE. Here the CDR3 reads CASSLTTQGGQPQHF. CDR3 bases: TGTGCCAGCAGCTTGACTACCCAGGGAGGACAGCCCCAGCATTTT.

This chain joins TRBV6-5 and TRBJ2-7, with 8 bases lining up with TRBD1. Germline values: CDR1 MNHEY, CDR2 SVGAGI. Trimming cost V 4 bases and J 10 bases; bases outside gene matches: 15. The CDR3 loop spans 15 amino acids. The DNA of the CDR3 is TGTGCCAGCAGTTTCCGCGGGACAGGTGACTTTGAACAGTACTTC. This translates into CASSFRGTGDFEQYF.

The V call is TRBV29-1, the J call TRBJ1-4; 11 bases are a match to TRBD1. Germline V gives CDR1 SQVTM, CDR2 ANQGSEA. This CDR3 comprises 13 residues. With V trimmed by 6 bases and J by 8 bases, 5 bases remained unmatched. The CDR3 here is CSVGQGASEKLFF. The CDR3 region has the DNA TGCAGCGTAGGACAGGGGGCTTCGGAAAAACTGTTTTTT.